The 30 T cell receptor beta chains below all came from one sample that was sequenced in a study of cytomegalovirus exposure and HLA in healthy donors. This PCR relied on a set of 60 Vbeta primers and 13 Jbeta primers. The table came from immunoSEQ multiplex PCR; TCRdb's copy has only in-frame clones and leaves some out. The profile covers about 150,000 clones, with roughly 70% appearing a single time and roughly 7.3% taken by the ten largest. The source material was PBMCs. Receptor source: a man under 40 in good health and CMV-seronegative.

The chain is built from TRBV5-1 and TRBJ2-4; 8 nucleotides agree with TRBD1. J gave up 7 bases and V 1 base, and 7 bases lay outside the gene matches. The CDR3 contains 15 residues. CDR1 is SGHRS and CDR2 is YFSETQ in the germline V gene. In DNA form, the CDR3 reads TGCGCCAGCAGCTTGTATACGGACAGGGTCAACATTCAGTACTTC. As protein: CASSLYTDRVNIQYF.

The genes are TRBV25-1 and TRBJ2-1, with 7 bases fitting TRBD2. Per germline, CDR1 MGHDK and CDR2 SYGVNS. V was pared by 5 bases and J by 8 bases, with 6 bases of the junction left unmatched. The CDR3 runs to 13 residues. CDR3 in amino acids: CASSTAGRDEQFF. The CDR3 DNA sequence: TGTGCCAGCAGTACGGCTGGGAGGGATGAGCAGTTCTTC.

This chain links TRBV6-1 with TRBJ2-1; 13 bases are a match to TRBD2. The CDR3 totals 15 residues. V dropped 8 bases and J dropped 9; count of bases not matched to a gene: 10. Germline-derived CDR1 and CDR2 are MNHNS and SASEGT. The CDR3, as DNA: TGTGCCAGCTCCGTACTAGCGGGAGGGCAGGGTGAGCAGTTCTTC. It encodes CASSVLAGGQGEQFF.

The chain employs TRBV9 and TRBJ2-5; TRBD1 is a possible D gene (6 bases). This CDR3 is 16 amino acids long. Germline CDR1 is SGDLS and CDR2 is YYNGEE. Trimming took 0 bases from V and 5 from J, leaving 17 bases between them. The CDR3 loop is CASSVEGDSLAETQYF. The DNA of the CDR3 is TGTGCCAGCAGCGTAGAGGGGGATTCCCTGGCGGAGACCCAGTACTTC.

The chain carries TRBV5-1 and TRBJ1-2, with D unclear. CDR1 and CDR2 (germline): SGHRS, YFSETQ. This CDR3 comprises 13 residues. V was cut by 0 bases and J by 8 bases, with 11 bases left in between. The CDR3 spells CASSLDLSLGYTF. CDR3 bases: TGCGCCAGCAGCTTGGACTTATCCCTAGGCTACACCTTC.

The CDR3 DNA sequence: TGTGCCAGCAGTTACGATGACATGGGCCGCCCCGAAGCTTTCTTT. It translates to CASSYDDMGRPEAFF. The chain is built from TRBV6-5 and TRBJ1-1, with no clear D. This CDR3 is built from 15 residues. Per germline, CDR1 MNHEY and CDR2 SVGAGI. With 2 bases removed from V and 8 bases from J, the gap between germline ends came to 18 bases.

This clone was observed once. The genes are TRBV5-1 and TRBJ2-3; 8 bases align to TRBD2. The CDR3 extends over 16 amino acids. Trimming removed 0 bases from V and 1 base from J; junction bases left unmatched: 4. Germline V gene lookup returns CDR1 SGHRS and CDR2 YFSETQ. The CDR3 nucleotides read TGCGCCAGCAGCTTGGGGGTAGCGGGGCGCACAGATACGCAGTATTTT. This codes for CASSLGVAGRTDTQYF.

On this clone: The junction shows a germline mismatch at one end, possibly a read error. The chain links TRBV7-3 to TRBJ2-2, with 8 bases lining up with TRBD2. The CDR3 runs 15 residues. The germline V gene encodes CDR1 SGHTA and CDR2 FQGTGA. Written as DNA, the CDR3 is TGTGCCAGCAGCTTCGGGGGGGCGAACCCCGGGGAGCTGTTTTTT. Its translation is CASSFGGANPGELFF.

This chain uses TRBV23-1 with TRBJ1-5, with 9 bases identical to TRBD1. TRBV23-1 has ORF status, its function being uncertain. CDR3 length: 19 amino acids. The junction had 22 bases not matched to a gene; V was cut back by 2 bases and J by 11 bases. CDR3 nucleotides: TGCGCCAGCAGTCAAACCAGGGGTAAGGGCGACAGGGGGGCATCGTCCCAGCATTTT. This encodes CASSQTRGKGDRGASSQHF.

The chain is built from TRBV7-2 and TRBJ1-1, with D perhaps TRBD1 (6 bases). Germline CDR1 SGHTA, CDR2 FQGNSA. V lost 0 bases and J 4 bases, leaving 12 bases between the germline ends. The CDR3 has 15 residues. The CDR3 nucleotides are TGTGCCAGCAGCTTAGCGGGGGGGCTCACCACTGAAGCTTTCTTT. The encoded protein is CASSLAGGLTTEAFF. Filled out from reference TRBV7-2 and TRBJ1-1, the complete variable domain reads GAGVSQSPSNKVTEKGKDVELRCDPISGHTALYWYRQSLGQGLEFLIYFQGNSAPDKSGLPSDRFSAERTGGSVSTLTIQRTQQEDSAVYLCASSLAGGLTTEAFFGQGTRLTVV.

This clone was seen only a few times. The J gene is TRBJ2-7, the V gene TRBV9, with D perhaps TRBD2 (7 bases). CDR3 length: 16 residues. The germline gives CDR1 SGDLS, CDR2 YYNGEE. Trimming stripped 0 bases from V and 2 bases from J, with 15 bases between. The CDR3 region has the DNA TGTGCCAGCAGCGTAGAGGGCGGGGGCCCCACCTACGAGCAGTACTTC. It translates to CASSVEGGGPTYEQYF.

This clone showed up just a few times. The V gene is TRBV7-9, the J gene TRBJ1-1, with TRBD1 matching over 7 bases. There are 15 residues in the CDR3. Unmatched junction bases numbered 5, after V lost 2 bases and J lost 2 bases. Germline-derived CDR1 and CDR2 are SEHNR and FQNEAQ (reference sequence). The CDR3: CASSLNGQANTEAFF. CDR3 bases: TGTGCCAGCAGCTTAAACGGACAGGCTAACACTGAAGCTTTCTTT.

The chain recombines TRBV11-2 with TRBJ2-1; 8 nucleotides match TRBD1. Germline lookup yields CDR1 SGHAT and CDR2 FQNNGV. J gave up 8 bases and V 4 bases, and 10 bases lay outside the gene matches. CDR3 length: 15 amino acids. The CDR3 spells CASSSERTGLDEQFF. The CDR3 DNA reads TGTGCCAGCAGCTCCGAGAGGACAGGGCTTGATGAGCAGTTCTTC. The whole variable domain, remainder taken from reference TRBV11-2 and TRBJ2-1, is EAGVAQSPRYKIIEKRQSVAFWCNPISGHATLYWYQQILGQGPKLLIQFQNNGVVDDSQLPKDRFSAERLKGVDSTLKIQPAKLEDSAVYLCASSSERTGLDEQFFGPGTRLTVL.

The chain has TRBV1 and TRBJ2-6; the tabulated D call, TRBD1, remains unverified against the DNA. TRBV1 is tagged as a pseudogene. This CDR3 contains 15 residues. CDR3 loop: CTSSLPSSGANVLTF. The CDR3, as DNA: TGCACCAGCAGCCTGCCCAGCTCTGGGGCCAACGTCCTGACTTTC.

The chain links TRBV7-9 to TRBJ2-5; 7 positions match TRBD1. The J call may be mistaken, given a closer DNA end match to TRBJ2-7. This CDR3 is 15 amino acids long. The germline CDR1 and CDR2 sequences are SEHNR and FQNEAQ (reference sequence). DNA for the CDR3: TGTGCCAGCAGCTTAGAACAGGGGATACAGTACGAGCAGTACTTC. Protein: CASSLEQGIQYEQYF.

This clone was seen a handful of times. One junction end disagrees with the germline gene, perhaps due to a read error. The rearrangement joins TRBV19 to TRBJ2-4; 10 nucleotides align to TRBD2. The CDR3 is 17 residues long. Per germline, CDR1 LNHDA and CDR2 SQIVND (reference sequence). CDR3 coding DNA: TGTGCCACCTCTAGCGGGAGCTACTCTAAAGCCAAAAACAGTCAGTACTTC. Its protein is CATSSGSYSKAKNSQYF.

This chain uses TRBV28 with TRBJ1-5; D may be TRBD1 (6 bases). In germline, CDR1 is MDHEN, CDR2 SYDVKM. Between the trimmed V and J ends, which lost 5 bases and 7 bases, there was a span of 15 bases. This CDR3 region has 14 residues. CDR3 amino acids: CASSPQGGRQPQHF. The CDR3 coding sequence is TGTGCCAGCAGTCCTCAAGGGGGAAGGCAGCCCCAGCATTTT.

The chain links TRBV28 to TRBJ2-7, with 9 bases lining up with TRBD2. CDR1 MDHEN and CDR2 SYDVKM come from the germline V gene. V was clipped by 5 bases and J by 3 bases; unmatched bases: 11. The CDR3 consists of 16 residues. In nucleotides, the CDR3 is TGTGCCAGCAGTCCCCTGGGGGCGGGAGGGAGCTACGAGCAGTACTTC. Protein: CASSPLGAGGSYEQYF.

The chain has TRBV5-1 and TRBJ2-5; 11 nucleotides align to TRBD1. V was clipped by 4 bases and J by 9 bases; unmatched bases: 8. The germline V gene has CDR1 SGHRS and CDR2 YFSETQ. This CDR3 has 14 residues. The CDR3 here is CASSPDRGRRAQYF. The CDR3 region has the DNA TGCGCCAGCAGCCCGGACAGGGGGCGTAGGGCCCAGTACTTC.

The chain has TRBV5-5 and TRBJ2-2, with a tentative D call TRBD1 (6 bases). V lost 2 bases to trimming and J lost 3 bases, with 11 bases between them. CDR1 is SGHKS and CDR2 is YYEKEE in the germline V gene (reference sequence). The CDR3 has 15 amino acids. The chain's CDR3 is CASSLGTLYTGELFF. For the CDR3, the DNA is TGTGCCAGCAGCTTAGGGACACTCTACACCGGGGAGCTGTTTTTT.

This chain joins TRBV14 and TRBJ2-1; perhaps TRBD2 as D (5 bases). The CDR3 spans 19 residues. Trimming removed 0 bases at V and 10 bases at J, with 28 bases between. The germline V gene encodes CDR1 SGHDN and CDR2 FVKESK. The CDR3 nucleotides read TGTGCCAGCAGCCAAGATCGAAGAAAAAACTCCTGGAGGCCTGAGGAGCAGTTCTTC. Residues: CASSQDRRKNSWRPEEQFF. The variable domain in full, completed from reference TRBV14 and TRBJ2-1, reads EAGVTQFPSHSVIEKGQTVTLRCDPISGHDNLYWYRRVMGKEIKFLLHFVKESKQDESGMPNNRFLAERTGGTYSTLKVQPAELEDSGVYFCASSQDRRKNSWRPEEQFFGPGTRLTVL.

This clone was found a few times. The chain combines TRBV10-3 with TRBJ2-1; 9 bases align to TRBD1. V was clipped by 6 bases and J by 9 bases; unmatched bases: 6. Germline-derived CDR1 and CDR2 are ENHRY and SYGVKD. This CDR3 spans 13 amino acids. In nucleotides, the CDR3 is TGTGCCATCAGGCTGGACAGGGGAAGTGAGCAGTTCTTC. Protein: CAIRLDRGSEQFF.

This clone appeared a few times. The DNA of the CDR3 is TGCGCCAGCAGCCTGATGACAGGGGCGAACTATGGCTACACCTTC. Its translation is CASSLMTGANYGYTF. This chain uses TRBV5-1 with TRBJ1-2, with TRBD1 matching 8 bases. This CDR3 contains 15 residues. Germline loops: CDR1 SGHRS, CDR2 YFSETQ. Losses at the gene ends were 4 bases for V and 2 bases for J; bases not matched to a gene: 7.

A single count supports this clone. V usage is TRBV4-2 and J usage is TRBJ2-2; D is uncertain. Germline lookup yields CDR1 LGHNA and CDR2 YNFKEQ. Trimming left V 4 bases short and J 0 bases short, with 21 bases between. The CDR3 runs 19 residues. CDR3 bases: TGTGCCAGCAGCCGATTGATAGGAGAAACCAAAGCGAACACCGGGGAGCTGTTTTTT. Translating gives CASSRLIGETKANTGELFF.

The chain is built from TRBV7-2 and TRBJ2-7; 9 nucleotides line up with TRBD1. V was clipped by 6 bases and J by 5 bases; unmatched bases: 8. Per the germline V gene, CDR1 is SGHTA and CDR2 is FQGNSA. The length of the CDR3 is 14 residues. CDR3 bases: TGTGCCAGCAGATCGACAGGGGGGTCTGACGAGCAGTACTTC. Translation: CASRSTGGSDEQYF.

The rearrangement uses TRBV5-6 and TRBJ2-3, with TRBD2 matching over 8 bases. Germline V CDR1 and CDR2: SGHDT, YYEEEE. The CDR3 loop spans 15 amino acids. With V trimmed by 0 bases and J by 6 bases, 6 bases remained unmatched. CDR3 in amino acids: CASSLEVAGLDTQYF. CDR3 bases: TGTGCCAGCAGCTTGGAGGTAGCGGGGCTTGATACGCAGTATTTT.

This chain connects TRBV30 to TRBJ1-5; D remains ambiguous. Trimming took off 4 bases at V and 2 bases at J, with 9 bases between the two ends. The CDR3 spans 13 residues. Looked up from germline, CDR1 is GTSNPN and CDR2 is SVGIG (reference sequence). The CDR3 loop reads CAWTRSGNQPQHF. For the CDR3, the DNA is TGTGCCTGGACCAGGTCGGGCAATCAGCCCCAGCATTTT.

J is TRBJ2-1 and V is TRBV27; 13 bases line up with TRBD2. V gave up 7 bases and J gave up 6 bases; unmatched junction bases: 12. Germline V gene data show CDR1 as MNHEY and CDR2 as SMNVEV (reference sequence). CDR3 length: 17 residues. DNA for the CDR3: TGTGCCAGCACGTCCAATGTCGGACTAGCGGGAGTCAATGAGCAGTTCTTC. Amino acid sequence: CASTSNVGLAGVNEQFF.

This clone was detected only a few times. The chain couples TRBV7-2 to TRBJ2-3; maybe TRBD1 (6 bases). V was shortened by 5 bases and J by 8 bases, with 20 bases between the two germline ends. CDR3 length: 15 residues. The germline V gene has CDR1 SGHTA and CDR2 FQGNSA. CDR3 DNA: TGTGCCAGCAGCCCCCAAGGGGGTCGGGGCACTACGCAGTATTTT. Translated, it gives CASSPQGGRGTTQYF.

This clone was seen a few times. The rearrangement links TRBV5-6 to TRBJ2-2, with D unclear. V lost 1 base and J 0 bases, leaving 10 bases between the germline ends. The CDR3 spans 16 residues. Germline V lookup: CDR1 SGHDT, CDR2 YYEEEE. The CDR3 region is CASSLSGRPNTGELFF. CDR3 sequence (DNA): TGTGCCAGCAGCTTGAGTGGGCGTCCGAACACCGGGGAGCTGTTTTTT.